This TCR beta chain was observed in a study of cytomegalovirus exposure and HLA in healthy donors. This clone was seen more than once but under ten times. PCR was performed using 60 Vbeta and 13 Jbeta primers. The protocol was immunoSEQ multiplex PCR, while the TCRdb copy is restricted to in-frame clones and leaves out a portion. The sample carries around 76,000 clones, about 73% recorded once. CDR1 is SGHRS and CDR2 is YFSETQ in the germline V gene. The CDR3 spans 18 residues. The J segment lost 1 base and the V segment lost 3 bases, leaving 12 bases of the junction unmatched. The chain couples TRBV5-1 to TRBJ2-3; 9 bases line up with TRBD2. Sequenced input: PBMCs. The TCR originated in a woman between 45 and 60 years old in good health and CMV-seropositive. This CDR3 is CASSSWAGGPFGTDTQYF. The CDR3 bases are TGCGCCAGCAGCTCATGGGCGGGAGGGCCCTTTGGCACAGATACGCAGTATTTT.